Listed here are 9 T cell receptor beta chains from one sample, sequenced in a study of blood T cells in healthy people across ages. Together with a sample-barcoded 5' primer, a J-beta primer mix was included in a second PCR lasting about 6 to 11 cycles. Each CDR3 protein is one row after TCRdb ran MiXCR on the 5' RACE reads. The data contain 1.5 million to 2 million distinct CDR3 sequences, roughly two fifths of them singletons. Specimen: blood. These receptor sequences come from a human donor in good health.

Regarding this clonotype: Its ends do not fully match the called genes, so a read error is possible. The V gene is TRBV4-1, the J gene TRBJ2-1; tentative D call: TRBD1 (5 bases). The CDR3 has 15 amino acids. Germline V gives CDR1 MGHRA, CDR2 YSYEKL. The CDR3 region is CAGSQELGVADEQFF. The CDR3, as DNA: TGCGCCGGCAGCCAAGAATTAGGGGTAGCTGATGAGCAGTTCTTC.

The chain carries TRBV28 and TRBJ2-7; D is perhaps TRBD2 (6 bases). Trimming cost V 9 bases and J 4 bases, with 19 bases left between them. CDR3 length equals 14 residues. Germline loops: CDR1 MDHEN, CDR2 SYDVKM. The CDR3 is CASRSPGGGYEQYF. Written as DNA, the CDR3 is TGTGCCAGTAGATCCCCCGGGGGAGGTTACGAGCAGTACTTC.

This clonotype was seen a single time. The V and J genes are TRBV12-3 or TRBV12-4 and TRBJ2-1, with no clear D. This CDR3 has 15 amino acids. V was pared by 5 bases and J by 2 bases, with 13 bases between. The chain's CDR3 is CASSPRDWAYNEQFF. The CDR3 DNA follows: TGTGCCAGCAGTCCTCGCGACTGGGCCTACAATGAGCAGTTCTTC.

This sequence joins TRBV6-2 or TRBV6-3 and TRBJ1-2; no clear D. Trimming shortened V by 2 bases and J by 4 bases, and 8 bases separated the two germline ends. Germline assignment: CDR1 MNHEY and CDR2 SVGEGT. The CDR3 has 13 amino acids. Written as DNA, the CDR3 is TGTGCCAGCAGTTACGCTGGTGGCTATGGCTACACCTTC. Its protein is CASSYAGGYGYTF.

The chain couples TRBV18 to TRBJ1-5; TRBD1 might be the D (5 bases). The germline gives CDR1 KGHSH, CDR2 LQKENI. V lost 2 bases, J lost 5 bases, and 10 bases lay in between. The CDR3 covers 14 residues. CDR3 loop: CASSPLGGDQPQHF. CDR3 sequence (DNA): TGTGCCAGCTCACCATTGGGGGGAGATCAGCCCCAGCATTTT.

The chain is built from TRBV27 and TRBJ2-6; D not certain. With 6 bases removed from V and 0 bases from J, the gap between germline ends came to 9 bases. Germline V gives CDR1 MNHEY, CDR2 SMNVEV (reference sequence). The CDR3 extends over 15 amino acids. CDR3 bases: TGTGCCAGCAGGGGTGCTCCCTCTGGGGCCAACGTCCTGACTTTC. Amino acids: CASRGAPSGANVLTF.

This CDR3 reads CASSYGLAGNEQFF. DNA of the CDR3: TGTGCCAGCAGCTATGGACTAGCGGGTAATGAGCAGTTCTTC. This chain links TRBV7-2 with TRBJ2-1, with TRBD2 identical over 11 bases. Germline CDR1 reads SGHTA; CDR2 reads FQGNSA. CDR3 size: 14 residues. V lost 4 bases and J lost 7; bases outside the gene matches: 3.

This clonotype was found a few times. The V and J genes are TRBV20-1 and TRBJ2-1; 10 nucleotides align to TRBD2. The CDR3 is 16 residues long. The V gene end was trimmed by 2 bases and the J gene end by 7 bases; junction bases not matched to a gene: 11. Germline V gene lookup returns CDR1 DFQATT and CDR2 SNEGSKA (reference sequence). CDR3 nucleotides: TGCAGTGCTAGATACGGTGGGCTAGCGGGGGAGAATGAGCAGTTCTTC. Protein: CSARYGGLAGENEQFF.

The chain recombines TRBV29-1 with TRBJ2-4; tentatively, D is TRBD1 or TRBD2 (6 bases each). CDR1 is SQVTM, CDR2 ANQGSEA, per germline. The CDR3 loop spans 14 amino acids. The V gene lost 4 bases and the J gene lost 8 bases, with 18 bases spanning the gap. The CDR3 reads CSVVGGAPLDIQYF. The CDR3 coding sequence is TGCAGCGTTGTGGGGGGCGCCCCGTTGGACATTCAGTACTTC. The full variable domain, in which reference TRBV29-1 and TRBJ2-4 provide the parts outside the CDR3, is SAVISQKPSRDICQRGTSLTIQCQVDSQVTMMFWYRQQPGQSLTLIATANQGSEATYESGFVIDKFPISRPNLTFSTLTVSNMSPEDSSIYLCSVVGGAPLDIQYFGAGTRLSVL.